This passage covers 14 T cell receptor beta chains from one sample sequenced in a study of T cell repertoires in ileal Crohn's disease. TCRdb's table, derived via immunoSEQ multiplex PCR, lists solely in-frame clones and lacks some. The sample lists about 5,200 clones, roughly 79% occurring once. Sequences were obtained from ileal tissue. The origin of the receptors is an adult with Crohn's disease.

The genes are TRBV7-2 and TRBJ1-2; 9 bases line up with TRBD1. This CDR3 spans 18 amino acids. V shed 4 bases, J shed 1 base, and the junction held 13 bases outside the gene matches. Germline CDR1 SGHTA, CDR2 FQGNSA. For the CDR3, the DNA is TGTGCCAGCAGCTCACAACGATTCGGGACAGGGAGTAACTATGGCTACACCTTC. It translates to CASSSQRFGTGSNYGYTF.

J is TRBJ2-7 and V is TRBV15; tentatively, D is TRBD2 (5 bases). The V end lost 0 bases, the J end lost 2 bases, and 17 bases lay between the germline ends. The length of the CDR3 is 17 residues. Germline CDR1 and CDR2: LNHNV and YYDKDF (reference sequence). CDR3 loop: CATSRDVGKTIPYEQYF. CDR3 nucleotides: TGTGCCACCAGCAGAGATGTGGGAAAGACTATACCCTACGAGCAGTACTTC.

This clone has only a few counts. The rearrangement joins TRBV2 to TRBJ1-5, with D uncertain. The germline gives CDR1 SNHLY, CDR2 FYNNEI. V was cut by 3 bases and J by 4 bases, with 7 bases left in between. The CDR3 is made up of 13 amino acids. The chain's CDR3 is CASSDGRNQPQHF. The CDR3 coding sequence is TGTGCCAGCAGTGATGGGCGAAATCAGCCCCAGCATTTT.

The chain uses TRBV5-1 and TRBJ2-7, with 7 bases aligning to TRBD1. The V gene end was trimmed by 4 bases and the J gene end by 3 bases; junction bases not matched to a gene: 7. Per the germline V gene, CDR1 is SGHRS and CDR2 is YFSETQ. The CDR3 sequence is 14 residues long. The CDR3 DNA follows: TGCGCCAGCAGCGAGGGAAGGGGGCTCTACGAGCAGTACTTC. Amino acid sequence: CASSEGRGLYEQYF.

The chain combines TRBV4-2 with TRBJ2-4, with 7 positions matching TRBD1. J lost 1 base, V lost 0 bases, and 6 bases had no gene match. CDR3 length equals 17 residues. CDR1 and CDR2 from the germline V gene are LGHNA and YNFKEQ. DNA of the CDR3: TGTGCCAGCAGCCAAGAAAAGACAGGGCAGGCCAAAAACATTCAGTACTTC. It specifies CASSQEKTGQAKNIQYF.

This chain links TRBV28 with TRBJ2-2, with D possibly being TRBD1 (6 bases). The CDR3 spans 17 residues. V was cut by 4 bases and J by 6 bases, with 21 bases left in between. Per germline, CDR1 MDHEN and CDR2 SYDVKM. The CDR3 is CASSYTFTGKGAGELFF. In nucleotides, the CDR3 is TGTGCCAGCAGTTACACGTTTACAGGGAAGGGGGCCGGGGAGCTGTTTTTT.

The chain couples TRBV6-8 to TRBJ2-4; 12 bases are a match to TRBD2. Germline-derived CDR1 and CDR2 are MNHGY and SAAAGT. CDR3 size: 17 residues. J gave up 2 bases and V 4 bases, and 6 bases lay outside the gene matches. This CDR3 is CASSLSSGGATKNIQYF. The CDR3 nucleotides are TGTGCCAGCAGTTTGTCTAGCGGGGGGGCTACCAAAAACATTCAGTACTTC.

The CDR3 region is CAWRPQGITNLAKNIQYF. The CDR3 nucleotides read TGTGCCTGGAGACCACAGGGGATAACTAACCTAGCCAAAAACATTCAGTACTTC. This chain joins TRBV30 and TRBJ2-4; 7 bases line up with TRBD1. Germline assignment: CDR1 GTSNPN and CDR2 SVGIG (reference sequence). The CDR3 is 18 residues long. The V gene end was trimmed by 3 bases and the J gene end by 0 bases; junction bases not matched to a gene: 14. Full variable domain (outside the CDR3, taken from reference TRBV30 and TRBJ2-4): SQTIHQWPATLVQPVGSPLSLECTVEGTSNPNLYWYRQAAGRGLQLLFYSVGIGQISSEVPQNLSASRPQDRQFILSSKKLLLSDSGFYLCAWRPQGITNLAKNIQYFGAGTRLSVL.

CDR3 bases: TGTGCCAGCACCCAGGACAGGGCGACAGATACGCAGTATTTT. Protein: CASTQDRATDTQYF. J is TRBJ2-3 and V is TRBV6-1; TRBD1 aligns across 8 bases. Germline V lookup: CDR1 MNHNS, CDR2 SASEGT. V trimming: 7 bases; J trimming: 3 bases; junction bases outside the gene matches: 6. This CDR3 is built from 14 residues.

The CDR3 nucleotides are TGCGCCAGCAGCTTGCTGGGACAGGGCCAAGAGACCCAGTACTTC. Its protein is CASSLLGQGQETQYF. The chain has TRBV5-1 and TRBJ2-5; 9 positions match TRBD1. Trimming removed 1 base from V and 1 base from J; junction bases left unmatched: 2. CDR1 SGHRS and CDR2 YFSETQ come from the germline V gene. The CDR3 length is 15 residues.

This chain links TRBV5-1 with TRBJ1-1; 7 bases agree with TRBD1. The trim removed 2 bases at V and 0 bases at J, leaving 10 bases unmatched. Germline V gene sequence: CDR1 SGHRS, CDR2 YFSETQ. CDR3 length: 17 residues. CDR3 bases: TGCGCCAGCAGCTTAAGGGGGCAGTTTGGAATGAACACTGAAGCTTTCTTT. It yields the protein CASSLRGQFGMNTEAFF.

The chain couples TRBV29-1 to TRBJ2-5; D is unresolved. CDR3 size: 12 residues. Germline CDR1 is SQVTM and CDR2 is ANQGSEA. V gave up 5 bases and J gave up 2 bases, with 9 bases separating them. The CDR3: CSVRQDQETQYF. As DNA, the CDR3 is TGCAGCGTTCGACAAGATCAAGAGACCCAGTACTTC.

The chain combines TRBV4-3 with TRBJ1-3; possible D gene TRBD1, 6 bases. Germline assignment: CDR1 LGHNA and CDR2 YSLEER. Trimming left V 0 bases short and J 0 bases short, with 18 bases between. The CDR3 is 19 amino acids. CDR3 nucleotide sequence: TGCGCCAGCAGCCAAGACCGGACAGCCTATTTGAGCTCTGGAAACACCATATATTTT. This sequence encodes CASSQDRTAYLSSGNTIYF.

The genes are TRBV10-3 and TRBJ1-5; D is uncertain. The V end was cut by 7 bases, the J end by 2 bases, with 12 bases between. The CDR3 runs to 14 residues. From germline, CDR1 is ENHRY and CDR2 SYGVKD. The CDR3 loop reads CAIIRGSGNQPQHF. In DNA, the CDR3 is TGTGCCATCATTAGAGGGTCGGGCAATCAGCCCCAGCATTTT.